These 8 T cell receptor beta chains came from one sample sequenced in a study of vaccination and CD4 T cells after COVID-19. The Oncomine TCR Beta short-read assay generated sequence data from the DNA of cultured CD4+ T cells. One entry per CDR3 protein results from TCRdb running MiXCR on the PCR reads. Among some 15,000 distinct CDR3 sequences, 30% to 45% were seen once, and the ten largest hold approximately 14%. These receptors' antigens are unknown. Treatment described: approximately 10-day PBMC culture with coronavirus spike peptide pools or control peptides (ViraFEST assay). Sequencing was done on a sample of cultured CD4+ T cells from blood. These receptors all come from a human donor with COVID-19.

This clonotype was counted a few times. The V and J genes are TRBV7-6 and TRBJ1-2; maybe TRBD1 (5 bases). From germline, CDR1 is SGHVS and CDR2 FNYEAQ. Deletions cut 0 bases from V and 1 base from J, with 9 bases between. The CDR3 has 15 amino acids. The DNA of the CDR3 is TGTGCCAGCAGCTTAGCTACGGGACTTAACTATGGCTACACCTTC. Encoded protein: CASSLATGLNYGYTF.

Concerning this clonotype: Because the CDR3 is missing its conserved closing phenylalanine or tryptophan, this is likely a read error. The rearrangement uses TRBV20-1 and TRBJ2-7; a possible D gene is TRBD1 (6 bases). CDR1 DFQATT and CDR2 SNEGSKA come from the germline V gene (reference sequence). The CDR3 extends over 11 amino acids. Here the CDR3 reads CSVEGAYEQYI. CDR3 in DNA: TGCAGCGTTGAGGGGGCCTACGAGCAGTACATC.

CDR3 residues: CASSPSGTTNEAFF. The CDR3 DNA follows: TGTGCCAGCAGCCCGTCCGGGACAACAAATGAAGCTTTCTTT. The gene calls are TRBV7-3 and TRBJ1-1; the D gene is possibly TRBD1 (6 bases). The V end was cut by 5 bases, the J end by 7 bases, with 17 bases between. The CDR3 covers 14 residues. Per the germline V gene, CDR1 is SGHTA and CDR2 is FQGTGA.

This chain joins TRBV7-6 and TRBJ1-2; D not resolved. The CDR3 is 14 amino acids. V lost 5 bases, J lost 8 bases, and 18 bases lay in between. Germline CDR1 SGHVS, CDR2 FNYEAQ. CDR3 residues: CASSDEGAAEGYTF. CDR3 nucleotide sequence: TGTGCCAGCAGCGACGAGGGTGCGGCGGAGGGCTACACCTTC. Supplemented by reference TRBV7-6 and TRBJ1-2, the full variable domain reads GAGVSQSPRYKVTKRGQDVALRCDPISGHVSLYWYRQALGQGPEFLTYFNYEAQQDKSGLPNDRFSAERPEGSISTLTIQRTEQRDSAMYRCASSDEGAAEGYTFGSGTRLTVV.

V and J are TRBV21-1 and TRBJ2-6; TRBD2 is taken as the D call from the table, unchecked against the DNA. TRBV21-1 is a recognized pseudogene. CDR3 size: 17 residues. This chain's CDR3 is CASSLGAGDRGANVLTF. CDR3 bases: TGTGCCAGCAGTCTTGGGGCGGGAGACAGGGGGGCCAACGTCCTGACTTTC.

V and J are TRBV6-1 and TRBJ1-6; 9 bases agree with TRBD1. The CDR3 totals 13 residues. Germline CDR1 and CDR2: MNHNS and SASEGT. The V gene end was trimmed by 7 bases and the J gene end by 8 bases; junction bases not matched to a gene: 3. For the CDR3, the DNA is TGTGCCAGCATTGACAGGGGGGATTCACCCCTCCACTTT. This translates into CASIDRGDSPLHF.

V gene TRBV29-1 combines with J gene TRBJ1-2; D is undetermined. Germline CDR1 SQVTM, CDR2 ANQGSEA. The CDR3 spans 9 residues. V shed 3 bases and J shed 6 bases, with 2 bases lying between them. CDR3 sequence reads: CSVDDGYTF. The DNA of the CDR3 is TGCAGCGTTGACGATGGCTACACCTTC.

The chain recombines TRBV12-3 or TRBV12-4 with TRBJ1-1; no firm D call. The CDR3 sequence is 13 residues long. V lost 7 bases to trimming and J lost 1 base, with 10 bases between them. Written as DNA, the CDR3 is TGTGCCAGCACAAACGGGCCGAACACTGAAGCTTTCTTT. Translation gives CASTNGPNTEAFF.